The entry below gives a single T cell receptor (beta chain) sequence along with its context. What it binds is unknown. The CDR3 has 15 amino acids. The ends lost 0 bases at V and 7 bases at J; junction bases unmatched: 6. Per germline, CDR1 SGHDN and CDR2 FVKESK. From the RT-PCR reads, TCRdb called clonotypes with MiXCR, one entry per CDR3 protein. The table lists 500,000 to 600,000 distinct CDR3 sequences, 12% of them singletons. This sample was included in a study of response to subunit inactivated influenza vaccine. Notes on the study in general: New T cells are recruited in small numbers by each seasonal influenza vaccination, according to the authors' suggestion.

The chain recombines TRBV14 with TRBJ2-1; 7 bases match TRBD1. The sequencing used PBMCs from blood, collected on the day of vaccination. The source is a man aged 50-60 years who received an inactivated influenza vaccine. The CDR3 nucleotides are TGTGCCAGCAGCCAAGATAGGGGGCCGTGGAATGAGCAGTTCTTC. It codes for CASSQDRGPWNEQFF.